The 11 T cell receptor beta chains below all came from one sample that was sequenced in a study of blood T cell repertoires in COVID-19. Sequencing was performed with immunoSEQ multiplex PCR; in TCRdb, only in-frame clones are kept and a portion is missing. The table shows some 190,000 clones, with around 83% occurring only once. The sequenced sample consisted of PBMCs or T cells enriched from blood (not recorded which). Every receptor here comes from a woman aged 30 to 39 who had been exposed to COVID-19.

Worth noting for this clone: One end of the junction is discordant with germline, which a read error may explain. CDR3 region: CASSVGVSNEQYF. In nucleotides, the CDR3 is TGTGCCAGCAGCGTAGGAGTCTCCAACGAGCAGTACTTC. The chain joins TRBV9 to TRBJ2-7; D is unresolved. This CDR3 comprises 13 residues. Germline V gives CDR1 SGDLS, CDR2 YYNGEE.

This clone has only a few counts. The chain employs TRBV29-1 and TRBJ1-4, with 11 bases aligning to TRBD1. Germline V gene sequence: CDR1 SQVTM, CDR2 ANQGSEA. The CDR3 has 14 residues. V was pared by 7 bases and J by 8 bases, with 9 bases of the junction left unmatched. This chain's CDR3 is CSAIGTGGAEKLFF. CDR3 DNA: TGCAGCGCCATAGGGACAGGGGGGGCGGAAAAACTGTTTTTT.

The gene calls are TRBV27 and TRBJ2-1, with D possibly TRBD2 on 6 matching bases. Germline values: CDR1 MNHEY, CDR2 SMNVEV (reference sequence). Trimming pared 5 bases from V and 0 bases from J, leaving 14 bases between. The CDR3 extends over 16 amino acids. The CDR3 is CASSPWDFPSYNEQFF. CDR3 coding DNA: TGTGCCAGCAGTCCCTGGGACTTTCCCTCCTACAATGAGCAGTTCTTC.

The chain employs TRBV7-9 and TRBJ1-1; D not certain. With 0 bases removed from V and 5 bases from J, the gap between germline ends came to 10 bases. The CDR3 is 14 residues long. CDR1 and CDR2 from the germline V gene are SEHNR and FQNEAQ (reference sequence). The CDR3 protein is CASSLAGSGTEAFF. CDR3 bases: TGTGCCAGCAGCTTAGCAGGGAGCGGGACTGAAGCTTTCTTT.

J is TRBJ1-2 and V is TRBV5-1; D is uncertain. Germline V lookup: CDR1 SGHRS, CDR2 YFSETQ. Trimming removed 2 bases at V and 4 bases at J, with 9 bases between. The CDR3 length is 13 residues. In DNA, the CDR3 is TGCGCCAGCAGCTTCGACGGAGGCTATGGCTACACCTTC. Translating gives CASSFDGGYGYTF.

V and J are TRBV5-5 and TRBJ2-5; TRBD2 agrees at 11 bases. CDR1 and CDR2 (germline): SGHKS, YYEKEE (reference sequence). CDR3 length: 17 amino acids. Trimming removed 4 bases from V and 2 bases from J; junction bases left unmatched: 10. CDR3 nucleotide sequence: TGTGCCAGCAGCAGCCCGGGACTAGCGGCCAATCAAGAGACCCAGTACTTC. Its translation: CASSSPGLAANQETQYF.

J is TRBJ2-1 and V is TRBV7-3; 10 positions agree with TRBD2. This CDR3 spans 15 amino acids. The germline gives CDR1 SGHTA, CDR2 FQGTGA. V shed 5 bases, J shed 6 bases, and the junction held 7 bases outside the gene matches. Here the CDR3 reads CASSAGLAFGNEQFF. The CDR3 DNA reads as TGTGCCAGCAGCGCGGGACTAGCGTTCGGCAATGAGCAGTTCTTC. The full variable domain, its missing parts supplied by reference TRBV7-3 and TRBJ2-1, is GAGVSQTPSNKVTEKGKYVELRCDPISGHTALYWYRQSLGQGPEFLIYFQGTGAADDSGLPNDRFFAVRPEGSVSTLKIQRTERGDSAVYLCASSAGLAFGNEQFFGPGTRLTVL.

The gene calls are TRBV18 and TRBJ2-7; 7 nucleotides align to TRBD1. This CDR3 is built from 15 residues. V gave up 4 bases and J gave up 5 bases; unmatched junction bases: 11. CDR1 is KGHSH and CDR2 is LQKENI in the germline V gene. CDR3 amino acids: CASSLETGWSNEQYF. As DNA, the CDR3 is TGTGCCAGCTCACTTGAGACAGGGTGGTCCAACGAGCAGTACTTC.

The chain combines TRBV6-6 with TRBJ1-1; D is perhaps TRBD1 (5 bases). The CDR3 is 15 amino acids. Germline V gene sequence: CDR1 MNHNY, CDR2 SVGAGI (reference sequence). Trimming took off 4 bases at V and 0 bases at J, with 12 bases between the two ends. The CDR3 region has the DNA TGTGCCAGCAGTTTCCCAGGGATCATGAACACTGAAGCTTTCTTT. Its protein product is CASSFPGIMNTEAFF.

This chain connects TRBV7-2 to TRBJ2-2; TRBD2 agrees at 9 bases. Germline CDR1 SGHTA, CDR2 FQGNSA. Germline trimming cut 2 bases from V and 5 bases from J; bases unmatched to any gene: 3. The CDR3 sequence is 15 residues long. The CDR3 DNA is TGTGCCAGCAGCTTACGGCGGGGGGGGACCGGGGAGCTGTTTTTT. This codes for CASSLRRGGTGELFF. Based on the CDR3 plus reference TRBV7-2 and TRBJ2-2, the full variable domain is GAGVSQSPSNKVTEKGKDVELRCDPISGHTALYWYRQSLGQGLEFLIYFQGNSAPDKSGLPSDRFSAERTGGSVSTLTIQRTQQEDSAVYLCASSLRRGGTGELFFGEGSRLTVL.

The table lists this clone with a few counts. The V and J genes are TRBV2 and TRBJ2-5; 7 bases are a match to TRBD2. The germline V gene encodes CDR1 SNHLY and CDR2 FYNNEI. The CDR3 has 17 residues. The V and J ends lost 0 bases and 2 bases, in that order; junction bases with no gene match: 9. CDR3 coding DNA: TGTGCCAGCAGTGAAGCACCATCCGGGGGGATACAAGAGACCCAGTACTTC. This encodes CASSEAPSGGIQETQYF.